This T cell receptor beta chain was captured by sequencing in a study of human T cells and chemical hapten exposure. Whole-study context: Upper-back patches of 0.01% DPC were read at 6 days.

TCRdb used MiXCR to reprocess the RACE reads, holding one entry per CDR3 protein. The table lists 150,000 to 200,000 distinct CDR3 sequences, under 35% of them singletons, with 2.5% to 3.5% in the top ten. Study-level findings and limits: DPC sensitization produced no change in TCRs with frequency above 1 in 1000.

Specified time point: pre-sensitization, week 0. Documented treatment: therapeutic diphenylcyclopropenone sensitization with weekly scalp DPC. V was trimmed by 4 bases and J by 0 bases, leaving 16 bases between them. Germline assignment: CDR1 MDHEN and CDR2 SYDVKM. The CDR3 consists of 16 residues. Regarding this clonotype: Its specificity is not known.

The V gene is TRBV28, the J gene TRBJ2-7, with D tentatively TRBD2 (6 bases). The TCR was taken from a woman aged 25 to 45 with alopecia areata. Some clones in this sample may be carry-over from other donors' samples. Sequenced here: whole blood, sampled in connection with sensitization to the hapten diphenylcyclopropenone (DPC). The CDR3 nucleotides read TGTGCCAGCAGTTGGGTCGGCGGGGTAGGCTCCTACGAGCAGTACTTC. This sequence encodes CASSWVGGVGSYEQYF. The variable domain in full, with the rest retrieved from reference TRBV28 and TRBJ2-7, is DVKVTQSSRYLVKRTGEKVFLECVQDMDHENMFWYRQDPGLGLRLIYFSYDVKMKEKGDIPEGYSVSREKKERFSLILESASTNQTSMYLCASSWVGGVGSYEQYFGPGTRLTVT.